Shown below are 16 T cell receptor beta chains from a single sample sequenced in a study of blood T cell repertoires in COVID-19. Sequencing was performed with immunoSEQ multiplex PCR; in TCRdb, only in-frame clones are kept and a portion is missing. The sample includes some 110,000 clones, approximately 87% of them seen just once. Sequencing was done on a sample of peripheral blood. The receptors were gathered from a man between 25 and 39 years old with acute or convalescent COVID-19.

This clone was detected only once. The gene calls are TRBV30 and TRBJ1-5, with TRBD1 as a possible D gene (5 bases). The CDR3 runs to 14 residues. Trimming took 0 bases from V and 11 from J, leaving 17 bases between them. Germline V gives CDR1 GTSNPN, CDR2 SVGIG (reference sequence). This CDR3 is CAWSVSGNPRTQHF. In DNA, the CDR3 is TGTGCCTGGAGTGTATCAGGGAACCCTAGGACCCAGCATTTT.

The DNA of the CDR3 is TGTGCTAGTGGTTTGGCGGACAGGCAATATCAGCCCCAGCATTTT. It encodes CASGLADRQYQPQHF. V gene TRBV12-5 combines with J gene TRBJ1-5, with 7 bases lining up with TRBD1. V trimming: 1 base; J trimming: 5 bases; junction bases outside the gene matches: 5. Germline CDR1 is LGHNT and CDR2 is FRNRAP. This CDR3 has 15 residues.

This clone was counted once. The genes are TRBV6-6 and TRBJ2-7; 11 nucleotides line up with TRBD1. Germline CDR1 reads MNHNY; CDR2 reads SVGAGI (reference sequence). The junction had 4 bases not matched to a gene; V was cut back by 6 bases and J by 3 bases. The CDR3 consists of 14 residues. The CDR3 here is CASRPGTGGYEQYF. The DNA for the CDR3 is TGTGCCAGCAGACCCGGGACAGGGGGCTACGAGCAGTACTTC.

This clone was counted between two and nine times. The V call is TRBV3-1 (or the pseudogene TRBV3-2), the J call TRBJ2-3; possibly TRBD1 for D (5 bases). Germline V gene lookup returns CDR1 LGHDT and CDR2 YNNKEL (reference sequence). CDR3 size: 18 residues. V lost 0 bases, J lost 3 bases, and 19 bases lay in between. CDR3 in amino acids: CASSQEAPKGIVTDTQYF. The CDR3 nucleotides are TGTGCCAGCAGCCAAGAAGCCCCGAAGGGGATAGTAACAGATACGCAGTATTTT.

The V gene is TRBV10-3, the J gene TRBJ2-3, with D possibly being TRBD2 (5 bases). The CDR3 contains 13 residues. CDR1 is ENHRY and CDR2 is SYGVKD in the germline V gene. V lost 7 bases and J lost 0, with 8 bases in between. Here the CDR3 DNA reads TGTGCCATCAACGGCGGGAGCACAGATACGCAGTATTTT. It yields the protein CAINGGSTDTQYF.

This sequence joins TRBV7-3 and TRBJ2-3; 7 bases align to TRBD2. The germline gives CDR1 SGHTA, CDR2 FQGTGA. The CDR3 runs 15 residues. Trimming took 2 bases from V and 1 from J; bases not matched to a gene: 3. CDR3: CASSLSTSGTDTQYF. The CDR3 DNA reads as TGTGCCAGCAGCTTATCCACTAGCGGCACAGATACGCAGTATTTT.

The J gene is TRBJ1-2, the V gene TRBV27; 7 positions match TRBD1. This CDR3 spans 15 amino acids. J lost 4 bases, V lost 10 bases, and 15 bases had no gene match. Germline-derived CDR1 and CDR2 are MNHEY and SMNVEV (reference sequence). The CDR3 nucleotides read TGTGCCACCTCACCCCAGGGGGTGTCCTTCTATGGCTACACCTTC. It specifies CATSPQGVSFYGYTF.

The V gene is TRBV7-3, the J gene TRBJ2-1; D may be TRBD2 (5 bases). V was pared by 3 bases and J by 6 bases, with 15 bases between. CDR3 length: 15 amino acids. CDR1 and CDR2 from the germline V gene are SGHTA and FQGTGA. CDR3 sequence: CASSFFGSGSNEQFF. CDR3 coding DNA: TGTGCCAGCAGCTTCTTTGGCAGCGGAAGCAATGAGCAGTTCTTC.

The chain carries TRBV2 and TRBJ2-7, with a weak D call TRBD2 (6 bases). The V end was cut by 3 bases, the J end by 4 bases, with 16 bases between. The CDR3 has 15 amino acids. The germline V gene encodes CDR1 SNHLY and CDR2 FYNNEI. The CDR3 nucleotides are TGTGCCAGCAGTGATCAATGGGGGGACCTATACGAGCAGTACTTC. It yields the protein CASSDQWGDLYEQYF.

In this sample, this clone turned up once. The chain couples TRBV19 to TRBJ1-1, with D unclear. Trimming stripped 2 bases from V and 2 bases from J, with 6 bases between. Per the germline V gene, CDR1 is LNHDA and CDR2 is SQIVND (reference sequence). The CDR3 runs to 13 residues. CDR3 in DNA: TGTGCCAGTAGTATAAACTCAAACACTGAAGCTTTCTTT. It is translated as CASSINSNTEAFF.

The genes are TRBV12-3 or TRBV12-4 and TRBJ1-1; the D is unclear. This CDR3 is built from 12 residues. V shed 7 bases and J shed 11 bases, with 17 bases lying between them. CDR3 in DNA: TGTGCCAGCACCTTTCTCCGGTCGGGTGCTTTCTTT. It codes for CASTFLRSGAFF.

CDR3 amino acids: CASSIDRGYEQYF. The CDR3 nucleotides are TGTGCCAGTAGTATCGACAGGGGGTACGAGCAGTACTTC. The V and J genes are TRBV19 and TRBJ2-7; 9 bases align to TRBD1. J was trimmed by 4 bases and V by 3 bases; bases with no gene match: 1. Per the germline V gene, CDR1 is LNHDA and CDR2 is SQIVND (reference sequence). There are 13 residues in the CDR3.

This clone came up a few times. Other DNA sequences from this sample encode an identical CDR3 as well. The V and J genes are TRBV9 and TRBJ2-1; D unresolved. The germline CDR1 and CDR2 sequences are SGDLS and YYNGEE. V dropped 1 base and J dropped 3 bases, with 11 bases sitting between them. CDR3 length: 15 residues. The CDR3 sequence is CASSVRDISYNEQFF. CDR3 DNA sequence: TGTGCCAGCAGCGTAAGAGACATTAGCTACAATGAGCAGTTCTTC.

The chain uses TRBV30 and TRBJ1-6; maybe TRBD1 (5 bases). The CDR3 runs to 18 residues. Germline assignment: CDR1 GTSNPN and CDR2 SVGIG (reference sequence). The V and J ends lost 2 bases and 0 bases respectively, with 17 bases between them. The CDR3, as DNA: TGTGCCTGGAGTCGTGACAGACTCTCTAGCTCCTATAATTCACCCCTCCACTTT. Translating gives CAWSRDRLSSSYNSPLHF.

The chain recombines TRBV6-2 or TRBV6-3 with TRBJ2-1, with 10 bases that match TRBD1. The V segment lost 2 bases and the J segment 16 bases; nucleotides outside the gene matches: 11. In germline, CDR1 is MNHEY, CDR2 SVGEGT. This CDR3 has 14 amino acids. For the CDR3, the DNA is TGTGCCAGCAGTTACCTGTTCCTCGGACAGGGGGGCTTCTTC. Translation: CASSYLFLGQGGFF.

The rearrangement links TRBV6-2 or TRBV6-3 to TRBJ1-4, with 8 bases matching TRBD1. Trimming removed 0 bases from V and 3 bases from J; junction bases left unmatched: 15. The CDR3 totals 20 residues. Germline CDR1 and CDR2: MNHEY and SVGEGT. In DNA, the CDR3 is TGTGCCAGCAGTTACTCCAACTCGGCAGGGCAGGGGGCGGCTAATGAAAAACTGTTTTTT. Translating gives CASSYSNSAGQGAANEKLFF.